This entry describes one T cell receptor (beta chain). The record originates from a study of T cells in Graves' hyperthyroidism and ophthalmopathy. Hyperthyroidism had been newly diagnosed in patients aged 18 to 65, and its duration was under 2 months. Every diagnosis used clinical symptoms, serum thyroxine and TRAb, thyroid ultrasound and orbital computed tomography. Fresh peripheral blood, approximately 10 ml, was the source of the PBMCs. The CDR3 consists of 12 residues. V lost 4 bases to trimming and J lost 3 bases, with 6 bases between them. Looked up from germline, CDR1 is SQVTM and CDR2 is ANQGSEA. Regions amplified from RNA transcripts were the TCR beta CDR3 regions. First-round RT-PCR targeting the TCR CDR3 was performed with the HTBI primer set. TCRdb fed the multiplex PCR reads into MiXCR, producing one record per CDR3 protein. The table shows under 350,000 distinct CDR3 sequences, with about 21% occurring only once.

The receptor comes from a woman between 50 and 59 years old with Graves' hyperthyroidism. J is TRBJ1-4 and V is TRBV29-1; no clear D. Sequencing input: blood. The CDR3 DNA follows: TGCAGCGTTGGGAGGGCTAATGAAAAACTGTTTTTT. This sequence encodes CSVGRANEKLFF.